One and the same sample provided the 16 T cell receptor beta chains below, sequenced in a study of cytomegalovirus exposure and HLA in healthy donors. Assay: immunoSEQ multiplex PCR; the TCRdb copy retains only in-frame clones and omits some. The sample comprises 150,000 or so clones, 70% to 90% of which are singletons, and about 6.4% rests with the top ten. The sequencing sample was made of PBMCs. The receptor set was obtained from a woman in her 30s in good health and CMV-seropositive.

The chain recombines TRBV18 with TRBJ2-1; 11 bases line up with TRBD2. Germline CDR1 reads KGHSH; CDR2 reads LQKENI. V shed 0 bases and J 4 bases; nucleotides not matched to a gene: 20. This CDR3 contains 22 residues. CDR3 nucleotides: TGTGCCAGCTCACCACCACCCGGCCGCAGGGCAACTAGCGGGGGCCCTTACAATGAGCAGTTCTTC. Its translation: CASSPPPGRRATSGGPYNEQFF.

This clone was picked up a small number of times. This chain uses TRBV28 with TRBJ2-3, with 11 bases identical to TRBD2. From germline, CDR1 is MDHEN and CDR2 SYDVKM. The CDR3 extends over 16 amino acids. Trimming removed 8 bases from V and 5 bases from J; junction bases left unmatched: 12. The CDR3 spells CASGASSGRSRDTQYF. The CDR3 region has the DNA TGTGCCAGCGGAGCTTCTAGCGGGAGGTCCCGAGATACGCAGTATTTT.

This clone was counted a single time. V usage is TRBV18 and J usage is TRBJ2-5; 8 bases match TRBD1. V lost 3 bases to trimming and J lost 6 bases; unmatched junction nucleotides: 6. Germline V CDR1 and CDR2: KGHSH, LQKENI. The CDR3 sequence is 14 residues long. As DNA, the CDR3 is TGTGCCAGCTCACCGGGACAGGCTGGTAAGACCCAGTACTTC. It specifies CASSPGQAGKTQYF.

This chain connects TRBV10-3 to TRBJ1-5; 8 bases are a match to TRBD1. Germline lookup yields CDR1 ENHRY and CDR2 SYGVKD. V dropped 6 bases and J dropped 3; count of bases not matched to a gene: 4. The CDR3 is 14 residues long. The CDR3 reads CAISATGVNQPQHF. For the CDR3, the DNA is TGTGCCATCAGCGCGACAGGGGTCAATCAGCCCCAGCATTTT.

The chain recombines TRBV29-1 with TRBJ1-4; D gene ambiguous. The V gene's germline CDR1 is SQVTM and CDR2 ANQGSEA. This CDR3 comprises 12 residues. Trimming stripped 7 bases from V and 5 bases from J, with 11 bases between. The CDR3 DNA reads as TGCAGCGCCCTAGAACCCAATGAAAAACTGTTTTTT. This sequence encodes CSALEPNEKLFF.

In DNA, the CDR3 is TGCGCCAGCAGCCAAGGACCCCCTAAGGAGGAGACCCAGTACTTC. Protein sequence: CASSQGPPKEETQYF. V and J are TRBV4-1 and TRBJ2-5, with D unclear. This CDR3 spans 15 amino acids. Germline CDR1 and CDR2: MGHRA and YSYEKL. V was shortened by 1 base and J by 5 bases, with 14 bases between the two germline ends.

The chain recombines TRBV5-5 with TRBJ2-7, with a weak D call TRBD1 (6 bases). The ends were cut back, 0 bases at V and 5 bases at J, with 12 bases in the middle. Germline V lookup: CDR1 SGHKS, CDR2 YYEKEE (reference sequence). This CDR3 has 14 residues. CDR3 DNA: TGTGCCAGCAGCTTGGAACAGGGCGTACACGAGCAGTACTTC. Its translation: CASSLEQGVHEQYF.

This clone was seen only a few times. V is TRBV7-2 and J is TRBJ2-2; D possibly corresponds to TRBD2 (6 bases). The CDR3 is 15 amino acids. CDR1 is SGHTA and CDR2 is FQGNSA in the germline V gene. V dropped 0 bases and J dropped 1 base, with 6 bases sitting between them. The CDR3 reads CASSLAGGNTGELFF. The CDR3 DNA is TGTGCCAGCAGCTTAGCGGGGGGGAACACCGGGGAGCTGTTTTTT.

J is TRBJ1-3 and V is TRBV2, with 7 bases aligning to TRBD1. CDR1 and CDR2 from the germline V gene are SNHLY and FYNNEI. Trimming took 4 bases from V and 3 from J; bases not matched to a gene: 3. This CDR3 contains 14 residues. In DNA form, the CDR3 reads TGTGCCAGCAGTGTCGACAGGGTTGGAAACACCATATATTTT. Its translation is CASSVDRVGNTIYF.

This chain joins TRBV5-4 and TRBJ1-2; the match to TRBD1 covers 11 bases. The CDR3 is made up of 16 amino acids. The junction had 9 bases not matched to a gene; V was cut back by 4 bases and J by 4 bases. CDR1 and CDR2 from the germline V gene are SGHNT and YYREEE (reference sequence). CDR3 nucleotide sequence: TGTGCCAGCAGCCGTGGGTGGACAGGGGGCAGCTATGGCTACACCTTC. Amino acid sequence: CASSRGWTGGSYGYTF.

The V and J genes are TRBV28 and TRBJ2-6, with a tentative D call TRBD1 (5 bases). Trimming removed 6 bases at V and 2 bases at J, with 14 bases between. This CDR3 has 16 amino acids. CDR1 and CDR2 from the germline V gene are MDHEN and SYDVKM. As DNA, the CDR3 is TGTGCCAGCAGCCCTCAACAGGATCCTGGGGCCAACGTCCTGACTTTC. Translation gives CASSPQQDPGANVLTF.

This chain connects TRBV5-1 to TRBJ2-2; 9 nucleotides align to TRBD1. Trimming took 4 bases from V and 7 from J; bases not matched to a gene: 8. The length of the CDR3 is 15 residues. CDR1 is SGHRS, CDR2 YFSETQ, per germline. The CDR3 loop reads CASSLGQGIGGELFF. DNA of the CDR3: TGCGCCAGCAGCCTGGGACAGGGTATAGGCGGGGAGCTGTTTTTT.

This rearrangement joins TRBV28 to TRBJ2-7; D call uncertain. This CDR3 region has 14 residues. Germline V lookup: CDR1 MDHEN, CDR2 SYDVKM. V lost 5 bases and J 2 bases, leaving 13 bases between the germline ends. The CDR3 DNA reads TGTGCCAGCAGTGTTGAACCGAGAGCCTACGAGCAGTACTTC. Translation: CASSVEPRAYEQYF.

V and J are TRBV15 and TRBJ2-2, with D possibly being TRBD1 (5 bases). This CDR3 spans 15 amino acids. Germline V gene lookup returns CDR1 LNHNV and CDR2 YYDKDF (reference sequence). V was cut by 4 bases and J by 5 bases, with 14 bases left in between. The chain's CDR3 is CATSKGAELTGELFF. CDR3 DNA sequence: TGTGCCACCAGCAAAGGGGCGGAGTTAACCGGGGAGCTGTTTTTT.

J is TRBJ1-3 and V is TRBV6-1; no reliable D call. This CDR3 has 11 amino acids. Germline lookup yields CDR1 MNHNS and CDR2 SASEGT. Between the trimmed V and J ends, which lost 3 bases and 8 bases, there was a span of 5 bases. The CDR3 is CASSDPDTIYF. The CDR3 nucleotides read TGTGCCAGCAGTGACCCGGACACCATATATTTT.

V is TRBV2 and J is TRBJ1-6; D not resolved. V gave up 7 bases and J gave up 10 bases, with 14 bases separating them. Germline CDR1 reads SNHLY; CDR2 reads FYNNEI. This CDR3 is 13 amino acids long. CDR3 DNA: TGTGCCAGCACCAGCCAGAGCGGCTCACCCCTCCACTTT. Translating gives CASTSQSGSPLHF.